Each of the 14 T cell receptor beta chains below was sequenced from the same sample in a study of shared clonotypes between healthy human individuals. Some clones are missing from TCRdb's copy, which holds only in-frame ones; the method was immunoSEQ multiplex PCR. The sample has 2 million to 2.5 million clones; approximately 94% are singletons. Material for sequencing was naive CD4+ T cells sorted from blood. Subset meaning: CD45RA+ positively selected. The receptors derive from a man aged 18-30 years in good health.

V usage is TRBV14 and J usage is TRBJ2-2; D possibly matches TRBD1 or TRBD2 (5 bases each). The germline V and J ends were trimmed by 3 bases and 9 bases, with 17 bases remaining between them. The length of the CDR3 is 15 residues. CDR1 SGHDN and CDR2 FVKESK come from the germline V gene. The CDR3 spells CASSHRPLGTRELFF. The CDR3 DNA follows: TGTGCCAGCAGCCACCGGCCCCTCGGGACCCGGGAGCTGTTTTTT.

This rearrangement joins TRBV6-1 to TRBJ1-2, with D uncertain. The V and J ends lost 2 bases and 4 bases respectively, with 17 bases between them. This CDR3 is 16 amino acids long. Germline lookup yields CDR1 MNHNS and CDR2 SASEGT. DNA for the CDR3: TGTGCCAGCAGTGAAATTAAGGAGCCTTCTGTCTATGGCTACACCTTC. Protein: CASSEIKEPSVYGYTF.

This clone has only a few counts. The chain carries TRBV19 and TRBJ2-1; D is ambiguous. The V end lost 4 bases, the J end lost 1 base, and 8 bases lay between the germline ends. Germline V gene lookup returns CDR1 LNHDA and CDR2 SQIVND (reference sequence). This CDR3 is built from 14 residues. Written as DNA, the CDR3 is TGTGCCAGTAGTAATCAAGGGTCCTACAATGAGCAGTTCTTC. This codes for CASSNQGSYNEQFF.

With respect to this clone: Other DNA sequences of this sample code for an identical CDR3. The gene calls are TRBV30 and TRBJ1-2; 10 bases line up with TRBD1. CDR1 GTSNPN and CDR2 SVGIG come from the germline V gene (reference sequence). The trim removed 3 bases at V and 2 bases at J, leaving 0 bases unmatched. The CDR3 consists of 13 residues. The chain's CDR3 is CAWRDRGNYGYTF. CDR3 nucleotide sequence: TGTGCCTGGAGGGACAGGGGGAACTATGGCTACACCTTC.

As concerns this clone: The sample holds other DNA sequences that translate to the same CDR3. This chain joins TRBV9 and TRBJ2-5; TRBD2 matches 9 bases. Germline V gives CDR1 SGDLS, CDR2 YYNGEE. The trim removed 0 bases at V and 1 base at J, leaving 4 bases unmatched. The CDR3 is made up of 16 amino acids. The CDR3 sequence is CASSVGPAGGQETQYF. Here the CDR3 DNA reads TGTGCCAGCAGCGTAGGCCCAGCGGGGGGCCAAGAGACCCAGTACTTC. Full variable domain (outside the CDR3, taken from reference TRBV9 and TRBJ2-5): DSGVTQTPKHLITATGQRVTLRCSPRSGDLSVYWYQQSLDQGLQFLIQYYNGEERAKGNILERFSAQQFPDLHSELNLSSLELGDSALYFCASSVGPAGGQETQYFGPGTRLLVL.

V gene TRBV20-1 combines with J gene TRBJ2-7, with D perhaps TRBD1 (6 bases). Germline V gene lookup returns CDR1 DFQATT and CDR2 SNEGSKA (reference sequence). CDR3 length equals 11 residues. V lost 6 bases and J 5 bases, leaving 11 bases between the germline ends. This chain's CDR3 is CSAPTGNEQYF. The CDR3 DNA sequence: TGCAGTGCCCCTACAGGGAACGAGCAGTACTTC.

The chain is built from TRBV29-1 and TRBJ1-1; D is possibly TRBD1 (5 bases). The CDR3 runs 14 residues. Germline lookup yields CDR1 SQVTM and CDR2 ANQGSEA. This chain's CDR3 is CTAQGAFMNTEAFF. The CDR3 bases are TGCACCGCCCAAGGGGCCTTCATGAACACTGAAGCTTTCTTT.

In nucleotides, the CDR3 is TGTGCCAGCAGTGAAGGGACAGGGGTAGGCACTGAAGCTTTCTTT. This encodes CASSEGTGVGTEAFF. The rearrangement links TRBV6-1 to TRBJ1-1; 9 bases match TRBD1. The V gene end was trimmed by 1 base and the J gene end by 4 bases; junction bases not matched to a gene: 4. This CDR3 comprises 15 residues. Germline V CDR1 and CDR2: MNHNS, SASEGT.

The genes are TRBV30 and TRBJ2-7, with a tentative D call TRBD1 (6 bases). The V gene's germline CDR1 is GTSNPN and CDR2 SVGIG (reference sequence). The CDR3 covers 13 residues. The V end was cut by 5 bases, the J end by 0 bases, with 11 bases between. CDR3 protein: CAWGKQGSYEQYF. The DNA of the CDR3 is TGTGCCTGGGGAAAACAGGGCTCCTACGAGCAGTACTTC.

This chain connects TRBV9 to TRBJ1-2, with 7 nucleotides matching TRBD1. Germline-derived CDR1 and CDR2 are SGDLS and YYNGEE. CDR3 size: 13 residues. V lost 3 bases to trimming and J lost 6 bases; unmatched junction nucleotides: 5. CDR3 DNA: TGTGCCAGCAGCGCTCAAGGGACAGATGGCTACACCTTC. As protein: CASSAQGTDGYTF.

This chain joins TRBV21-1 and TRBJ2-1; the table's D call, TRBD2, was not checked against the DNA. TRBV21-1 is a listed pseudogene. This CDR3 contains 17 residues. The CDR3 loop reads CASSAGLALEAYNEQFF. CDR3 sequence (DNA): TGTGCCAGCAGCGCGGGACTAGCGTTAGAGGCCTACAATGAGCAGTTCTTC.

This clone was counted a single time. The rearrangement uses TRBV6-5 and TRBJ2-6; D ambiguous. Trimming took off 2 bases at V and 4 bases at J, with 9 bases between the two ends. CDR1 MNHEY and CDR2 SVGAGI come from the germline V gene. The CDR3 covers 15 residues. CDR3 bases: TGTGCCAGCAGTTACACGGATACCGGGGCCAACGTCCTGACTTTC. Translated, it gives CASSYTDTGANVLTF.

This chain uses TRBV6-5 with TRBJ1-4; TRBD1 might be the D (5 bases). The CDR3 has 14 amino acids. V dropped 6 bases and J dropped 3 bases, with 11 bases sitting between them. CDR1 MNHEY and CDR2 SVGAGI come from the germline V gene. CDR3 residues: CASRTQGANEKLFF. The CDR3 bases are TGTGCCAGCAGAACCCAAGGGGCTAATGAAAAACTGTTTTTT.

The chain has TRBV6-5 and TRBJ2-3; either TRBD1 or TRBD2 may fit D (5 bases each). Between the trimmed V and J ends, which lost 5 bases and 5 bases, there was a span of 11 bases. CDR1 is MNHEY, CDR2 SVGAGI, per germline. The CDR3 is 13 amino acids. The CDR3 nucleotides read TGTGCCAGCAGTCGGGGCACAATAGATACGCAGTATTTT. As protein: CASSRGTIDTQYF.